One sample yielded the 27 T cell receptor beta chains listed below, sequenced in a study of PD-1 blockade in classical Hodgkin lymphoma. The protocol was immunoSEQ multiplex PCR, while the TCRdb copy is restricted to in-frame clones and leaves out a portion. The sample has 20,000 to 25,000 clones, about 86% seen once. With no exception, relapse followed autologous stem cell transplantation in all patients, and brentuximab vedotin exposure varied. Specimen: peripheral blood mononuclear cells (PBMCs), collected before the second cycle of nivolumab. These receptors were collected from a human donor with classical Hodgkin lymphoma.

This clone is labeled medium-sized. Other nucleotide sequences from this sample produce the same CDR3. V is TRBV4-1 and J is TRBJ1-2; D possibly corresponds to TRBD1 (5 bases). Deletions cut 0 bases from V and 3 bases from J, with 11 bases between. This CDR3 comprises 15 residues. CDR1 and CDR2 (germline): MGHRA, YSYEKL. CDR3: CASSQDQGLDYGYTF. The CDR3 DNA sequence: TGCGCCAGCAGCCAAGACCAGGGATTGGACTATGGCTACACCTTC.

The J gene is TRBJ2-7, the V gene TRBV6-1, with a possible D match to TRBD2 (5 bases). Trimming took off 2 bases at V and 3 bases at J, with 11 bases between the two ends. CDR1 is MNHNS, CDR2 SASEGT, per germline. The length of the CDR3 is 14 residues. CDR3 DNA: TGTGCCAGCAGTGAAAGCGGACGGGACTACGAGCAGTACTTC. This sequence encodes CASSESGRDYEQYF.

The genes are TRBV6-5 and TRBJ2-7, with TRBD1 as a possible D gene (6 bases). The length of the CDR3 is 14 residues. Trimming removed 5 bases from V and 1 base from J, with 12 bases in between. Per germline, CDR1 MNHEY and CDR2 SVGAGI. As DNA, the CDR3 is TGTGCCAGCAGTCCCTCGACAGGATCCTACGAGCAGTACTTC. This codes for CASSPSTGSYEQYF.

This rearrangement joins TRBV30 to TRBJ1-5, with a tentative D call TRBD1 (5 bases). Germline CDR1 GTSNPN, CDR2 SVGIG (reference sequence). This CDR3 region has 15 residues. V was clipped by 1 base and J by 1 base, with 11 bases between them. The CDR3 protein is CAWSEGVRSNQPQHF. The CDR3 DNA reads TGTGCCTGGAGTGAAGGGGTTAGGAGCAATCAGCCCCAGCATTTT.

This rearrangement joins TRBV5-1 to TRBJ1-2; 7 bases align to TRBD1. V was clipped by 0 bases and J by 0 bases; unmatched bases: 11. Germline CDR1 SGHRS, CDR2 YFSETQ. The CDR3 length is 18 residues. The CDR3 sequence is CASSLGRRGTASNYGYTF. The DNA of the CDR3 is TGCGCCAGCAGCTTGGGGCGAAGGGGGACAGCTTCTAACTATGGCTACACCTTC.

The genes are TRBV6-6 and TRBJ2-7; D is unresolved. The CDR3 contains 13 residues. Germline loops: CDR1 MNHNY, CDR2 SVGAGI (reference sequence). Trimming removed 2 bases at V and 3 bases at J, with 8 bases between. CDR3 DNA: TGTGCCAGCAGTTACAGGGAATTCTACGAGCAGTACTTC. Translating it yields CASSYREFYEQYF.

The V call is TRBV30, the J call TRBJ1-1, with D tentatively TRBD1 (6 bases). Germline V lookup: CDR1 GTSNPN, CDR2 SVGIG (reference sequence). V lost 8 bases, J lost 2 bases, and 18 bases lay in between. The CDR3 totals 14 residues. The CDR3 DNA sequence: TGTGCCCTGGGAACAGGGATACTCAACACTGAAGCTTTCTTT. Protein product: CALGTGILNTEAFF. The variable domain in full, with the rest retrieved from reference TRBV30 and TRBJ1-1, is SQTIHQWPATLVQPVGSPLSLECTVEGTSNPNLYWYRQAAGRGLQLLFYSVGIGQISSEVPQNLSASRPQDRQFILSSKKLLLSDSGFYLCALGTGILNTEAFFGQGTRLTVV.

The CDR3 nucleotides are TGTGCCAGCAGCTTAAGCCGGGTAATTGGTAGCAATGAGCAGTTCTTC. Protein product: CASSLSRVIGSNEQFF. This sequence joins TRBV7-9 and TRBJ2-1; D not resolved. The CDR3 totals 16 residues. Germline V gene lookup returns CDR1 SEHNR and CDR2 FQNEAQ (reference sequence). Trimming took off 2 bases at V and 6 bases at J, with 17 bases between the two ends.

V and J are TRBV7-9 and TRBJ2-1; D not resolved. The CDR3 consists of 9 residues. Germline loops: CDR1 SEHNR, CDR2 FQNEAQ (reference sequence). Deletions cut 5 bases from V and 15 bases from J, with 8 bases between. The CDR3 region is CASSPLGFF. In DNA form, the CDR3 reads TGTGCCAGCAGCCCTTTAGGGTTCTTC.

This clone ranks as large. The chain uses TRBV5-1 and TRBJ1-4, with 10 bases aligning to TRBD1. This CDR3 is 18 amino acids long. The J segment lost 6 bases and the V segment lost 0 bases, leaving 11 bases of the junction unmatched. CDR1 and CDR2 from the germline V gene are SGHRS and YFSETQ. The CDR3 spells CASSLGPLQDRGYEKLFF. The CDR3 DNA reads as TGCGCCAGCAGCTTGGGCCCTCTCCAGGACAGGGGGTATGAAAAACTGTTTTTT.

This chain joins TRBV28 and TRBJ2-3, with TRBD2 identical over 12 bases. V shed 2 bases and J 9 bases; nucleotides not matched to a gene: 6. Germline values: CDR1 MDHEN, CDR2 SYDVKM. This CDR3 region has 15 residues. In DNA, the CDR3 is TGTGCCAGCAGTTTACCTAGCGGGAGGGCCGGGACGCAGTATTTT. Translated: CASSLPSGRAGTQYF.

V usage is TRBV11-3 and J usage is TRBJ2-1; D gene unclear. The length of the CDR3 is 13 residues. Looked up from germline, CDR1 is SGHNT and CDR2 is YENEEA. Trimming pared 1 base from V and 9 bases from J, leaving 10 bases between. Here the CDR3 reads CASSLVVVREQFF. In nucleotides, the CDR3 is TGTGCCAGCAGCTTAGTTGTGGTCCGTGAGCAGTTCTTC.

The chain uses TRBV7-6 and TRBJ2-3, with D uncertain. The germline V gene has CDR1 SGHVS and CDR2 FNYEAQ. The V end lost 3 bases, the J end lost 6 bases, and 10 bases lay between the germline ends. The CDR3 is 13 residues long. The CDR3 reads CASSFTLRDTQYF. Written as DNA, the CDR3 is TGTGCCAGCAGCTTTACTCTGAGGGATACGCAGTATTTT. The variable domain in full, completed from reference TRBV7-6 and TRBJ2-3, reads GAGVSQSPRYKVTKRGQDVALRCDPISGHVSLYWYRQALGQGPEFLTYFNYEAQQDKSGLPNDRFSAERPEGSISTLTIQRTEQRDSAMYRCASSFTLRDTQYFGPGTRLTVL.

The chain has TRBV7-2 and TRBJ2-5; 9 bases map to TRBD2. The CDR3 contains 15 residues. Germline assignment: CDR1 SGHTA and CDR2 FQGNSA. With 1 base clipped from V and 6 bases from J, the junction kept 6 bases outside the gene matches. This CDR3 reads CASSLDVAGVKTQYF. CDR3 DNA: TGTGCCAGCAGCTTAGATGTAGCGGGAGTGAAGACCCAGTACTTC.

The V and J genes are TRBV19 and TRBJ1-2; D gene unclear. The CDR3 runs 14 residues. V was shortened by 10 bases and J by 5 bases, with 20 bases between the two germline ends. Germline loops: CDR1 LNHDA, CDR2 SQIVND (reference sequence). CDR3 amino acids: CATVGPGSIYGYTF. In DNA form, the CDR3 reads TGTGCCACCGTCGGTCCGGGGAGCATATATGGCTACACCTTC.

CDR3 amino acids: CASGLPGTGGNTDTQYF. For the CDR3, the DNA is TGTGCTAGTGGTTTGCCCGGGACAGGGGGCAACACAGATACGCAGTATTTT. The chain carries TRBV12-5 and TRBJ2-3; 12 nucleotides match TRBD1. The CDR3 sequence is 17 residues long. Looked up from germline, CDR1 is LGHNT and CDR2 is FRNRAP. With V trimmed by 2 bases and J by 2 bases, 5 bases remained unmatched.

This clone was recorded a few times. The gene calls are TRBV7-2 and TRBJ2-5; 9 nucleotides match TRBD2. There are 16 residues in the CDR3. In germline, CDR1 is SGHTA, CDR2 FQGNSA. Germline trimming cut 4 bases from V and 5 bases from J; bases unmatched to any gene: 11. Here the CDR3 reads CASSSRRGGSRETQYF. In nucleotides, the CDR3 is TGTGCCAGCAGCTCCCGGCGGGGGGGTTCGAGGGAGACCCAGTACTTC.

The rearrangement uses TRBV4-1 and TRBJ1-1; D may be TRBD1 (5 bases). Germline-derived CDR1 and CDR2 are MGHRA and YSYEKL. The V end was cut by 1 base, the J end by 4 bases, with 13 bases between. CDR3 size: 15 residues. CDR3 protein: CASSQAGQGSTEAFF. CDR3 nucleotides: TGCGCCAGCAGCCAAGCGGGTCAGGGAAGCACTGAAGCTTTCTTT.

The V gene is TRBV14, the J gene TRBJ2-1; 8 bases line up with TRBD1. CDR3 length equals 14 residues. J was trimmed by 2 bases and V by 6 bases; bases with no gene match: 3. Germline V lookup: CDR1 SGHDN, CDR2 FVKESK. This chain's CDR3 is CASRRTGPYNEQFF. The CDR3 DNA reads as TGTGCCAGCAGACGGACAGGGCCCTACAATGAGCAGTTCTTC.

The V call is TRBV6-6, the J call TRBJ1-2; TRBD1 matches 12 bases. Germline values: CDR1 MNHNY, CDR2 SVGAGI (reference sequence). V shed 6 bases and J 8 bases; nucleotides not matched to a gene: 4. The CDR3 is made up of 13 amino acids. Here the CDR3 DNA reads TGTGCCAGCAGGGAAGGGACAGGGGGCGGCTACACCTTC. Its translation is CASREGTGGGYTF.

The chain employs TRBV23-1 and TRBJ2-7, with 9 bases that match TRBD1. TRBV23-1 is reported as an ORF; its role is uncertain. The J segment lost 4 bases and the V segment lost 3 bases, leaving 28 bases of the junction unmatched. CDR3 length: 22 residues. The CDR3 protein is CASSHGQGKIKNSPGLAYEQYF. CDR3 sequence (DNA): TGCGCCAGCAGTCATGGACAGGGGAAGATCAAAAATAGTCCCGGTCTGGCTTACGAGCAGTACTTC.

There are a few counts of this clone. This chain uses TRBV30 with TRBJ1-6, with TRBD1 matching over 8 bases. Unmatched junction bases numbered 7, after V lost 2 bases and J lost 10 bases. CDR1 and CDR2 (germline): GTSNPN, SVGIG (reference sequence). This CDR3 is built from 14 residues. This chain's CDR3 is CAWSRGRGLSPLHF. The DNA of the CDR3 is TGTGCCTGGAGTCGGGGCAGGGGGCTGTCACCCCTCCACTTT.

The chain recombines TRBV5-1 with TRBJ2-5; TRBD2 matches 14 bases. The germline V gene encodes CDR1 SGHRS and CDR2 YFSETQ. This CDR3 has 17 amino acids. Trimming cost V 4 bases and J 2 bases; bases outside gene matches: 7. The CDR3 DNA is TGCGCCAGCAGCCCGCCGGGACTAGCGGGGGCACAAGAGACCCAGTACTTC. Its translation is CASSPPGLAGAQETQYF.

The chain's CDR3 is CAIRTQGTTYNEQFF. The CDR3 DNA is TGTGCCATCAGGACCCAGGGAACGACTTACAATGAGCAGTTCTTC. The gene calls are TRBV10-3 and TRBJ2-1; D may be TRBD1 (5 bases). The CDR3 sequence is 15 residues long. V gave up 6 bases and J gave up 4 bases, with 16 bases separating them. Germline assignment: CDR1 ENHRY and CDR2 SYGVKD.

The chain's CDR3 is CASSQVQGSTNEKLFF. Here the CDR3 DNA reads TGCGCCAGCAGCCAAGTACAGGGGTCAACTAATGAAAAACTGTTTTTT. The chain carries TRBV4-1 and TRBJ1-4; TRBD1 matches at 7 bases. V gave up 1 base and J gave up 0 bases; unmatched junction bases: 2. The germline V gene has CDR1 MGHRA and CDR2 YSYEKL. There are 16 residues in the CDR3.

This clone was counted only a few times. The CDR3 region has the DNA TGTGCCAGCAGTTACGGCTACTCCTACGAGCAGTACTTC. Its protein is CASSYGYSYEQYF. This chain links TRBV6-6 with TRBJ2-7; no clear D. Germline CDR1 is MNHNY and CDR2 is SVGAGI (reference sequence). V was pared by 2 bases and J by 0 bases, with 5 bases between. The CDR3 covers 13 residues.

The chain links TRBV2 to TRBJ2-1; D is unclear. This CDR3 has 15 residues. CDR1 and CDR2 (germline): SNHLY, FYNNEI. Trimming took off 1 base at V and 5 bases at J, with 12 bases between the two ends. The CDR3 here is CASSEGTLGNNEQFF. CDR3 DNA sequence: TGTGCCAGCAGTGAAGGCACCTTGGGTAACAATGAGCAGTTCTTC.